Below, 20 T cell receptor beta chains from the same sample are listed, as sequenced in a study of OX40 agonist ivuxolimab in advanced cancers. Profiling relied on immunoSEQ multiplex PCR, and the TCRdb table lists in-frame clones only, not all of them. This table has about 55,000 clones, around nine tenths appearing once. The material was CD4+ or CD8+ T cells sorted from blood, obtained in a trial of the OX40 agonist ivuxolimab. The receptors derive from an adult with an advanced solid tumor such as melanoma, head and neck, liver or kidney cancer.

There are a few counts of this clone. The V and J genes are TRBV5-1 and TRBJ2-1; D remains unclear. The V gene lost 7 bases and the J gene lost 3 bases, with 17 bases spanning the gap. CDR1 is SGHRS and CDR2 is YFSETQ in the germline V gene. There are 15 residues in the CDR3. The CDR3 DNA follows: TGCGCCAGCGGGAATAACGACCGATTCTACAATGAGCAGTTCTTC. It translates to CASGNNDRFYNEQFF.

This sequence joins TRBV9 and TRBJ2-7, with a weak D call TRBD2 (5 bases). CDR3 length: 15 residues. CDR1 is SGDLS, CDR2 YYNGEE, per germline. With 0 bases removed from V and 0 bases from J, the gap between germline ends came to 10 bases. CDR3 residues: CASSVGRAHSYEQYF. CDR3 in DNA: TGTGCCAGCAGCGTAGGGCGGGCACACTCCTACGAGCAGTACTTC.

The CDR3 reads CASKKSSNQPQHF. In nucleotides, the CDR3 is TGTGCCAGCAAGAAGAGTAGCAATCAGCCCCAGCATTTT. The rearrangement joins TRBV2 to TRBJ1-5, with unresolved D. Per germline, CDR1 SNHLY and CDR2 FYNNEI. V was cut by 7 bases and J by 0 bases, with 7 bases left in between. The CDR3 runs to 13 residues.

The chain joins TRBV6-1 to TRBJ2-2, with 7 bases lining up with TRBD2. The junction had 10 bases not matched to a gene; V was cut back by 6 bases and J by 6 bases. CDR3 length: 15 amino acids. Germline CDR1 and CDR2: MNHNS and SASEGT. The CDR3 coding sequence is TGTGCCAGCAGAAGGGGAGGGGCGGTCGCCGGGGAGCTGTTTTTT. Its translation: CASRRGGAVAGELFF.

The chain employs TRBV28 and TRBJ2-1, with 8 nucleotides matching TRBD2. The V gene end was trimmed by 5 bases and the J gene end by 4 bases; junction bases not matched to a gene: 13. CDR3 length: 17 amino acids. Germline V gene sequence: CDR1 MDHEN, CDR2 SYDVKM. CDR3 sequence reads: CASSPLGGSGVYNEQFF. Written as DNA, the CDR3 is TGTGCCAGCAGTCCCCTCGGGGGTAGCGGGGTTTACAATGAGCAGTTCTTC.

This sequence joins TRBV25-1 and TRBJ1-2; D unclear. CDR1 and CDR2 (germline): MGHDK, SYGVNS. The CDR3 runs 13 residues. V lost 5 bases, J lost 4 bases, and 11 bases lay in between. As DNA, the CDR3 is TGTGCCAGCAGTACGATAGGTCGCTATGGCTACACCTTC. Translation gives CASSTIGRYGYTF.

This chain connects TRBV7-2 to TRBJ1-3; D remains ambiguous. Germline CDR1 SGHTA, CDR2 FQGNSA. CDR3 length: 13 residues. Trimming stripped 8 bases from V and 4 bases from J, with 12 bases between. The CDR3 loop is CASAGRTGNTIYF. Written as DNA, the CDR3 is TGTGCCAGCGCGGGAAGGACGGGAAACACCATATATTTT. Together with reference TRBV7-2 and TRBJ1-3, the CDR3 gives the full variable domain: GAGVSQSPSNKVTEKGKDVELRCDPISGHTALYWYRQSLGQGLEFLIYFQGNSAPDKSGLPSDRFSAERTGGSVSTLTIQRTQQEDSAVYLCASAGRTGNTIYFGEGSWLTVV.

J is TRBJ2-7 and V is TRBV18; possible D gene TRBD1, 5 bases. The V gene lost 0 bases and the J gene lost 0 bases, with 15 bases spanning the gap. The CDR3 is made up of 17 amino acids. In germline, CDR1 is KGHSH, CDR2 LQKENI. Here the CDR3 reads CASSPPSQGPLSYEQYF. Here the CDR3 DNA reads TGTGCCAGCTCACCACCGAGCCAGGGTCCCCTCTCCTACGAGCAGTACTTC.

This clone was found a few times. The chain carries TRBV5-6 and TRBJ1-1; D uncertain. V was clipped by 2 bases and J by 1 base, with 6 bases between them. This CDR3 is built from 13 residues. Per germline, CDR1 SGHDT and CDR2 YYEEEE. The CDR3 DNA sequence: TGTGCCAGCAGCTTAGTATCGAACACTGAAGCTTTCTTT. The encoded protein is CASSLVSNTEAFF.

This clone was counted between two and nine times. The chain couples TRBV14 to TRBJ2-7; D might be TRBD1 (6 bases). The V end was cut by 5 bases, the J end by 2 bases, with 10 bases between. The CDR3 is 13 residues long. Germline V gene data show CDR1 as SGHDN and CDR2 as FVKESK. DNA of the CDR3: TGTGCCAGCAGCACCAGGGGTCCCTACGAGCAGTACTTC. This gives the protein CASSTRGPYEQYF.

The CDR3 bases are TGTGCCAGCATCGGGGCCACTGAAGCTTTCTTT. Residues: CASIGATEAFF. The chain links TRBV2 to TRBJ1-1, with TRBD1 as a possible D gene (5 bases). The CDR3 is 11 amino acids. The V gene's germline CDR1 is SNHLY and CDR2 FYNNEI. V was cut by 7 bases and J by 4 bases, with 7 bases left in between.

The chain combines TRBV6-1 with TRBJ1-5; no reliable D call. Germline CDR1 and CDR2: MNHNS and SASEGT. V lost 6 bases and J 7 bases, leaving 13 bases between the germline ends. This CDR3 comprises 13 residues. The CDR3 region has the DNA TGTGCCAGCAGCGGGAGTAAGGGCCAGCCCCAGCATTTT. Amino acids: CASSGSKGQPQHF.

The chain is built from TRBV30 and TRBJ2-2; D is possibly TRBD1 (6 bases). This CDR3 region has 13 residues. The V gene lost 2 bases and the J gene lost 4 bases, with 8 bases spanning the gap. CDR1 is GTSNPN, CDR2 SVGIG, per germline (reference sequence). CDR3: CAWSWGLTGELFF. The CDR3 bases are TGTGCCTGGAGTTGGGGGCTCACCGGGGAGCTGTTTTTT. Looking up the rest from reference TRBV30 and TRBJ2-2 gives the full variable domain: SQTIHQWPATLVQPVGSPLSLECTVEGTSNPNLYWYRQAAGRGLQLLFYSVGIGQISSEVPQNLSASRPQDRQFILSSKKLLLSDSGFYLCAWSWGLTGELFFGEGSRLTVL.

This clone was observed once. The gene calls are TRBV27 and TRBJ1-5; possibly TRBD1 for D (6 bases). The germline V gene has CDR1 MNHEY and CDR2 SMNVEV (reference sequence). The CDR3 is made up of 18 amino acids. In DNA form, the CDR3 reads TGTGGAGGAACCCTTAGGGGGAGCGGGAGAATAGGCAATCAGCCCCAGCATTTT. Translation gives CGGTLRGSGRIGNQPQHF.

The chain combines TRBV19 with TRBJ1-3; D ambiguous. Germline V gene sequence: CDR1 LNHDA, CDR2 SQIVND (reference sequence). The CDR3 sequence is 15 residues long. The V gene lost 10 bases and the J gene lost 0 bases, with 16 bases spanning the gap. The CDR3 DNA reads as TGTGCCACTGTTGATGTTGGCGGCTCTGGAAACACCATATATTTT. Translated, it gives CATVDVGGSGNTIYF.

The V call is TRBV5-5, the J call TRBJ1-3; D is ambiguous. Per germline, CDR1 SGHKS and CDR2 YYEKEE (reference sequence). V lost 3 bases, J lost 0 bases, and 13 bases lay in between. The CDR3 is 16 amino acids. The CDR3 coding sequence is TGTGCCAGCAGCTCGGTACACGTGAGCTCTGGAAACACCATATATTTT. It codes for CASSSVHVSSGNTIYF.

V and J are TRBV5-6 and TRBJ2-1, with TRBD2 as a possible D gene (5 bases). Trimming took 1 base from V and 5 from J, leaving 10 bases between them. CDR3 size: 14 residues. Germline V gene data show CDR1 as SGHDT and CDR2 as YYEEEE. This CDR3 reads CASSLRERDNEQFF. The CDR3 DNA reads TGTGCCAGCAGCTTGCGGGAACGGGACAATGAGCAGTTCTTC.

This clone was observed a few times. Other DNA sequences in this specimen translate into the identical CDR3. The rearrangement uses TRBV5-1 and TRBJ2-1, with D perhaps TRBD1 (5 bases). This CDR3 spans 16 amino acids. The V end lost 0 bases, the J end lost 5 bases, and 15 bases lay between the germline ends. The germline gives CDR1 SGHRS, CDR2 YFSETQ. CDR3 sequence reads: CASSLAPGLGDNEQFF. DNA of the CDR3: TGCGCCAGCAGCTTGGCCCCAGGGTTAGGGGACAATGAGCAGTTCTTC.

CDR3 nucleotide sequence: TGTGCCAGCGACCTCGACTGGGGGCACCCAGACGAGCAGTACTTC. Protein product: CASDLDWGHPDEQYF. This chain joins TRBV6-1 and TRBJ2-7; D possibly corresponds to TRBD1 (6 bases). The germline gives CDR1 MNHNS, CDR2 SASEGT. With 8 bases removed from V and 5 bases from J, the gap between germline ends came to 22 bases. This CDR3 comprises 15 residues.

The chain recombines TRBV7-2 with TRBJ2-7, with D perhaps being TRBD1 or TRBD2 (5 bases each). From germline, CDR1 is SGHTA and CDR2 FQGNSA. Trimming removed 5 bases from V and 2 bases from J, with 13 bases in between. CDR3 length: 14 amino acids. CDR3 amino acids: CASSHRDPTYEQYF. DNA for the CDR3: TGTGCCAGCAGCCACCGGGACCCCACCTACGAGCAGTACTTC.